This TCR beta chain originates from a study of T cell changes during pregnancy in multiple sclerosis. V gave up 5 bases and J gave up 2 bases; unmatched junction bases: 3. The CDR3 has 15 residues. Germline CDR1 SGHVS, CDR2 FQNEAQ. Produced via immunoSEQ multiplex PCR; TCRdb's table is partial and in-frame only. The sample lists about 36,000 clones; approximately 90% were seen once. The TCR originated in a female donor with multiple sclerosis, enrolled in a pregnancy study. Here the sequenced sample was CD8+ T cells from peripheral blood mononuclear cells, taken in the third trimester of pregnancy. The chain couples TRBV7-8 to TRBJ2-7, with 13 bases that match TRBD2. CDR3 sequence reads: CASSPTSGRAYEQYF. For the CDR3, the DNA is TGTGCCAGCAGCCCCACTAGCGGGAGGGCCTACGAGCAGTACTTC.